This TCR beta chain was recovered during a study of T cells after yellow fever vaccination. Study-wide findings and caveats: High-abundance clonotypes from the bulk population could contaminate FACS-sorted repertoires.

This clonotype occurred a few times. They built TCR cDNA with 5'RACE template switching, a step that put in a universal primer site and UMIs. TCRdb reprocessed the 5' RACE reads via MiXCR and lists one record per CDR3 protein. The table lists just under 85,000 distinct CDR3 sequences, 10% to 15% of them singletons. CDR3 length: 16 amino acids. The V end was cut by 2 bases, the J end by 2 bases, with 16 bases between. From germline, CDR1 is WSHSY and CDR2 SAAADI. The chain uses TRBV10-2 and TRBJ2-7; no firm D call. Sequenced material: CD8+ T cells not binding an NS4B(214-222) dextramer, sorted from PBMCs, taken approximately 22 days after the first yellow fever vaccination. This receptor was identified in a young man who received the YFV17D yellow fever vaccine. CDR3 residues: CASSEVLGSRPYEQYF. Here the CDR3 DNA reads TGCGCCAGCAGTGAGGTCTTGGGCTCTAGGCCCTACGAGCAGTACTTC.